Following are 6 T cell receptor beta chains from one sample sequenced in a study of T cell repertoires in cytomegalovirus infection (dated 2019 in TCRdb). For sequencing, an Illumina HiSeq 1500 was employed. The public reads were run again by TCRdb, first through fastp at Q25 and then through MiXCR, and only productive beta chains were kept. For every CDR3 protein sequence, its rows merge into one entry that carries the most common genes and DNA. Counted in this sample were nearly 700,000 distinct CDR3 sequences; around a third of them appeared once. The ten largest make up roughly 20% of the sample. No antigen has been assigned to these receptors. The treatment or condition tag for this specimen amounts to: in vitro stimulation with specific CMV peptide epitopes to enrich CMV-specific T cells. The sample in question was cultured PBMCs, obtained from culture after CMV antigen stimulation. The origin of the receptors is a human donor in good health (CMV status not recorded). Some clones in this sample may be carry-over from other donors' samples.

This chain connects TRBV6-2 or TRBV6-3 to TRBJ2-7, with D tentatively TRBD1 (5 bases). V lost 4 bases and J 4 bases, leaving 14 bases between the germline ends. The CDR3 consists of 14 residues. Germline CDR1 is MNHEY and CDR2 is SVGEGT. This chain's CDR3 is CASSWGAGPYEQYF. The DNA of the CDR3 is TGTGCCAGCAGTTGGGGCGCAGGGCCATACGAGCAGTACTTC.

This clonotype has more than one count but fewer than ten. CDR3 sequence reads: CASSYSVQGGQPQHF. CDR3 in DNA: TGTGCCAGCAGTTATAGTGTGCAGGGAGGTCAGCCCCAGCATTTT. V usage is TRBV6-8 and J usage is TRBJ1-5, with D possibly matching TRBD1 (5 bases). V shed 3 bases and J shed 6 bases, with 15 bases lying between them. CDR1 MNHGY and CDR2 SAAAGT come from the germline V gene. The CDR3 has 15 amino acids.

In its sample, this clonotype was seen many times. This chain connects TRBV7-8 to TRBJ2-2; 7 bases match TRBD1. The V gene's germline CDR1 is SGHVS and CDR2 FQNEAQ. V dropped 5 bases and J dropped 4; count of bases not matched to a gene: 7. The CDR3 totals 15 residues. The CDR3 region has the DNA TGTGCCAGCAGCCACCGGGACAGAACCACCGGGGAGCTGTTTTTT. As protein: CASSHRDRTTGELFF.

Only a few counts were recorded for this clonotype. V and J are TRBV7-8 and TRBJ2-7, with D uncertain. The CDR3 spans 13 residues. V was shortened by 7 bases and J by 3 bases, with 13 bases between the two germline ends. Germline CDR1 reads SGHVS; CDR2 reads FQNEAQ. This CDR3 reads CASTEVSHYEQYF. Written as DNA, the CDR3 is TGTGCCAGCACCGAAGTGAGCCACTACGAGCAGTACTTC.

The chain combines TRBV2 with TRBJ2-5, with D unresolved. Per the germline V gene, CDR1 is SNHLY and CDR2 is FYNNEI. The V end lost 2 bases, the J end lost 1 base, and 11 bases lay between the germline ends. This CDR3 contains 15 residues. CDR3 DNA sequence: TGTGCCAGCAGTGAACTCCGGACGCGCCAAGAGACCCAGTACTTC. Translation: CASSELRTRQETQYF. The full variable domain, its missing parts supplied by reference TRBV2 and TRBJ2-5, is EPEVTQTPSHQVTQMGQEVILRCVPISNHLYFYWYRQILGQKVEFLVSFYNNEISEKSEIFDDQFSVERPDGSNFTLKIRSTKLEDSAMYFCASSELRTRQETQYFGPGTRLLVL.

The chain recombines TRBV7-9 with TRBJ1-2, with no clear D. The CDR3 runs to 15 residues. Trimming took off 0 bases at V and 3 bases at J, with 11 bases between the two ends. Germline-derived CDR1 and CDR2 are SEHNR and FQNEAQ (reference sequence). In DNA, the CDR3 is TGTGCCAGCAGCTTAGCAGGGTGGCAACACTATGGCTACACCTTC. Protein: CASSLAGWQHYGYTF.